This T cell receptor beta chain was obtained from a study of blood T cell repertoires in COVID-19. Study details: Some COVID-19 samples were acute and others convalescent; all came from the United States, Italy and Spain. Sample material is recorded as cDNA or gDNA derived from T cells, B-cell-depleted T cells, or PBMCs.

This CDR3 has 13 residues. Unmatched junction bases numbered 3, after V lost 7 bases and J lost 1 base. From germline, CDR1 is SGHRS and CDR2 YFSETQ. Measured with immunoSEQ multiplex PCR; TCRdb has only the in-frame clones, and not every one. The sample has approximately 72,000 clones, approximately 85% seen once. This sequence originates from a woman of 80 years or more with active or convalescent COVID-19. Sequencing used peripheral blood. This chain joins TRBV5-1 and TRBJ2-3; 7 bases match TRBD2. The chain's CDR3 is CASSGGGTDTQYF. The CDR3 DNA reads as TGCGCCAGCTCGGGGGGTGGCACAGATACGCAGTATTTT.